One T cell receptor beta chain is described in this entry. TCRdb analysed the PCR reads with MiXCR anew, one entry per CDR3 protein. The table shows around 480,000 distinct CDR3 sequences, with around 25% occurring only once. The data were taken from a study of molecular identifiers for immune sequencing clone quantification. This CDR3 has 15 amino acids. Trimming at V came to 2 bases and at J to 9 bases, leaving 6 bases not matched to a gene. Germline CDR1 reads MNHEY; CDR2 reads SVGAGI. The sequenced material came from naive CD8+ T cells from blood, with Jurkat cell RNA spiked in. As for subset: FACS-sorted CD8+CD4-CCR7+CD45RA+ naive T cells. The J gene is TRBJ2-1, the V gene TRBV6-5; 11 nucleotides agree with TRBD2. This TCR derives from a human donor in good health. Some libraries in this study had Jurkat cell RNA spiked in. This chain's CDR3 is CASSYATSGIPEQFF. Here the CDR3 DNA reads TGTGCCAGCAGTTACGCGACTAGCGGGATTCCTGAGCAGTTCTTC.